This T cell receptor (beta chain) was documented in a study of blood T cells in healthy people across ages. Alongside a J-beta primer mix, a sample-barcoded 5' primer served in a second PCR lasting roughly 7 to 12 cycles. In TCRdb, the 5' RACE reads were re-called with MiXCR into one record per CDR3 protein. This sample has some 930,000 distinct CDR3 sequences; 25% to 35% occur once, and the top ten carry roughly 10%. The germline gives CDR1 MGHRA, CDR2 YSYEKL. Trimming removed 0 bases at V and 7 bases at J, with 10 bases between. This CDR3 contains 14 residues. This clonotype came up a few times. The sample also formed part of further work on T cells of mothers and their children. That work states: Related mother-child pairs shared marginally more repertoire than unrelated pairs, though not significantly.

What was sequenced was blood. The sequence was collected from a woman in her forties in good health. V gene TRBV4-1 combines with J gene TRBJ1-5; D possibly corresponds to TRBD1 (6 bases). The CDR3 here is CASSQESGEQPQHF. The CDR3 DNA follows: TGCGCCAGCAGCCAAGAGTCAGGGGAACAGCCCCAGCATTTT.